This entry lists 16 T cell receptor beta chains sequenced from one sample in a study of T cells expressing NK-cell markers. For each CDR3 protein, TCRdb gives one entry from its re-call of the 5' RACE reads, without DNA. In all, the sample yields under 600,000 distinct CDR3 sequences. Sample: blood T cells: a sorted CD56 or NKG2C T cell subset, CD4+ or CD8+ T cells, or bulk PBMC T cells (not recorded which). The receptors originated from a woman aged 45 to 65 in good health.

The rearrangement links TRBV7-2 to TRBJ1-1. Germline values: CDR1 SGHTA, CDR2 FQGNSA. The CDR3 consists of 15 residues. The CDR3 loop reads CASSWTRMGNTEAFF. Full variable domain (outside the CDR3, taken from reference TRBV7-2 and TRBJ1-1): GAGVSQSPSNKVTEKGKDVELRCDPISGHTALYWYRQSLGQGLEFLIYFQGNSAPDKSGLPSDRFSAERTGGSVSTLTIQRTQQEDSAVYLCASSWTRMGNTEAFFGQGTRLTVV.

This sequence joins TRBV30 and TRBJ2-4; lacking DNA, the TRBD1 call made by TCRdb goes unchecked. The CDR3 runs 14 residues. Germline assignment: CDR1 GTSNPN and CDR2 SVGIG (reference sequence). This CDR3 reads CAWSVRGQGNIQYF.

This rearrangement joins TRBV6-5 to TRBJ1-1. The CDR3 totals 12 residues. Germline CDR1 MNHEY, CDR2 SVGAGI. CDR3 in amino acids: CASRGSNTEAFF.

The V and J genes are TRBV5-1 and TRBJ2-7; TCRdb indicates TRBD1, and absent DNA this call remains unverified. Germline CDR1 SGHRS, CDR2 YFSETQ. The CDR3 has 12 residues. The CDR3 sequence: CASSLQGYEQYF. The entire variable domain, with the rest obtained from reference TRBV5-1 and TRBJ2-7, is as follows: KAGVTQTPRYLIKTRGQQVTLSCSPISGHRSVSWYQQTPGQGLQFLFEYFSETQRNKGNFPGRFSGRQFSNSRSEMNVSTLELGDSALYLCASSLQGYEQYFGPGTRLTVT.

This chain joins TRBV7-9 and TRBJ2-1. The CDR3 has 15 amino acids. Germline V gene data show CDR1 as SEHNR and CDR2 as FQNEAQ (reference sequence). The CDR3 sequence: CASSFLVGPYNEQFF.

The rearrangement links TRBV30 to TRBJ1-1; TCRdb's D gene call, TRBD1, goes unchecked for lack of DNA. CDR1 is GTSNPN, CDR2 SVGIG, per germline (reference sequence). CDR3 length: 13 amino acids. CDR3 protein: CAWGTGGNTEAFF.

The chain has TRBV25-1 and TRBJ2-1; TCRdb calls TRBD1, which cannot be checked without DNA. CDR1 and CDR2 from the germline V gene are MGHDK and SYGVNS. This CDR3 is 12 amino acids long. The CDR3 reads CASSAGIAKQFF. Together with reference TRBV25-1 and TRBJ2-1, the CDR3 gives the full variable domain: EADIYQTPRYLVIGTGKKITLECSQTMGHDKMYWYQQDPGMELHLIHYSYGVNSTEKGDLSSESTVSRIRTEHFPLTLESARPSHTSQYLCASSAGIAKQFFGPGTRLTVL.

The V and J genes are TRBV7-8 and TRBJ1-1; the D gene TCRdb calls, TRBD1, cannot be checked with no DNA. The germline gives CDR1 SGHVS, CDR2 FQNEAQ. The CDR3 totals 13 residues. CDR3 amino acids: CASIYQGNTEAFF.

V usage is TRBV5-1 and J usage is TRBJ2-3; the TCRdb D gene call, TRBD1, has no DNA to confirm it. This CDR3 comprises 20 residues. Germline V gives CDR1 SGHRS, CDR2 YFSETQ. The CDR3 protein is CASSLGPRDRGRDGTDTQYF.

The gene calls are TRBV19 and TRBJ2-1; without DNA, the TCRdb call of TRBD1 cannot be checked. From germline, CDR1 is LNHDA and CDR2 SQIVND (reference sequence). The CDR3 has 16 residues. The CDR3 sequence: CASMTGGGKSGDEQFF.

V usage is TRBV12-3 or TRBV12-4 and J usage is TRBJ2-1; the TCRdb call, TRBD2, lacks DNA for checking. CDR3 length: 19 amino acids. CDR3 protein: CASRTGLAGIIAPNNEQFF.

The chain recombines TRBV28 with TRBJ1-3; the TCRdb D gene call, TRBD1, has no DNA to confirm it. CDR1 is MDHEN, CDR2 SYDVKM, per germline. The CDR3 covers 15 residues. The CDR3 spells CASSVDSRNGNTIYF.

CDR3 residues: CASSSYRGAKYNEQFF. V and J are TRBV7-9 and TRBJ2-1; there is no DNA to check the TCRdb D call of TRBD2. The CDR3 length is 16 residues. Germline-derived CDR1 and CDR2 are SEHNR and FQNEAQ (reference sequence).

The CDR3: CASSRAGVNYNEQFF. The genes are TRBV6-1 and TRBJ2-1. The CDR3 extends over 15 amino acids. Germline lookup yields CDR1 MNHNS and CDR2 SASEGT.

V usage is TRBV5-1 and J usage is TRBJ2-3. CDR3 length: 14 residues. Looked up from germline, CDR1 is SGHRS and CDR2 is YFSETQ. CDR3 residues: CASSLELGLDTQYF.

The rearrangement uses TRBV12-3 or TRBV12-4 and TRBJ1-1; TCRdb indicates TRBD1, and absent DNA this call remains unverified. CDR3 length: 13 amino acids. CDR3 protein: CASRGDTSTEAFF.